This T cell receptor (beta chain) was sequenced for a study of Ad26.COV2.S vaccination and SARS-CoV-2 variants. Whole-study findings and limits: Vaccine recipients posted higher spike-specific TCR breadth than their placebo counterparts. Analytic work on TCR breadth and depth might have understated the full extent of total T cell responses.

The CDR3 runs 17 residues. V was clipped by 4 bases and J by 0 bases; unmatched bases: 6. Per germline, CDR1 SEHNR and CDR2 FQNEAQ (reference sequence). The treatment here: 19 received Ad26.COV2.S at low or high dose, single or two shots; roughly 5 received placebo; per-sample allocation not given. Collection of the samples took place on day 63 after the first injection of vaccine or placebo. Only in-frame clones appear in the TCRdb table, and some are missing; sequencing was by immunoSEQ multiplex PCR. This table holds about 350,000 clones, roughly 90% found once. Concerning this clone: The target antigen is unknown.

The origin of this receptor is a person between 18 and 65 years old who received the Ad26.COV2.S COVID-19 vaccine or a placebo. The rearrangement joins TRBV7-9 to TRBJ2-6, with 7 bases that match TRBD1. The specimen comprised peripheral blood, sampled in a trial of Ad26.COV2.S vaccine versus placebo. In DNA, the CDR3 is TGTGCCAGCAGCTGGGGACAGAGTGGCTCTGGGGCCAACGTCCTGACTTTC. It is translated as CASSWGQSGSGANVLTF.